One sample yielded the 14 T cell receptor beta chains listed below, sequenced in a study of cytomegalovirus exposure and HLA in healthy donors. Profiling relied on immunoSEQ multiplex PCR, and the TCRdb table lists in-frame clones only, not all of them. The repertoire holds about 280,000 clones, with roughly 90% as singletons. The sequenced sample consisted of PBMCs. The receptors here all came from a woman younger than 30 in good health and CMV-seronegative.

This clone was counted a few times. The chain has TRBV6-4 and TRBJ2-6; possible D gene TRBD1, 6 bases. Germline CDR1 is MRHNA and CDR2 is SNTAGT. V was clipped by 8 bases and J by 10 bases, with 12 bases between them. There are 12 residues in the CDR3. CDR3: CASQDSRNVLTF. CDR3 in DNA: TGTGCCAGCCAGGACAGCCGTAACGTCCTGACTTTC.

The table lists this clone with a count of one. V is TRBV7-9 and J is TRBJ1-2; D is unclear. Trimming removed 3 bases at V and 10 bases at J, with 9 bases between. This CDR3 comprises 11 residues. Germline V gene lookup returns CDR1 SEHNR and CDR2 FQNEAQ (reference sequence). CDR3 nucleotides: TGTGCCAGCAGCTTGTCTACAGACTACACCTTC. It specifies CASSLSTDYTF.

This clone appeared once. V is TRBV19 and J is TRBJ2-2, with TRBD2 matching over 11 bases. This CDR3 is 16 amino acids long. The V segment lost 7 bases and the J segment 0 bases; nucleotides outside the gene matches: 4. Per germline, CDR1 LNHDA and CDR2 SQIVND (reference sequence). This CDR3 is CASIALAGANTGELFF. The CDR3 DNA reads TGTGCCAGTATCGCACTAGCGGGAGCGAACACCGGGGAGCTGTTTTTT. Complete variable domain (other parts from reference TRBV19 and TRBJ2-2): DGGITQSPKYLFRKEGQNVTLSCEQNLNHDAMYWYRQDPGQGLRLIYYSQIVNDFQKGDIAEGYSVSREKKESFPLTVTSAQKNPTAFYLCASIALAGANTGELFFGEGSRLTVL.

The rearrangement links TRBV7-9 to TRBJ2-7; 7 nucleotides match TRBD1. V lost 5 bases to trimming and J lost 0 bases; unmatched junction nucleotides: 13. This CDR3 comprises 17 residues. Germline CDR1 is SEHNR and CDR2 is FQNEAQ (reference sequence). In nucleotides, the CDR3 is TGTGCCAGCAGCCCTACTCGGACAGGCCTCCCCTCCTACGAGCAGTACTTC. Encoded protein: CASSPTRTGLPSYEQYF.

There are a few counts of this clone. The rearrangement links TRBV5-3 to TRBJ2-7; 7 bases line up with TRBD2. TRBV5-3 is assigned to the ORF class and has an uncertain function. Trimming cost V 5 bases and J 2 bases; bases outside gene matches: 13. The CDR3 consists of 16 residues. The chain's CDR3 is CARRIPTSFYTYEQYF. CDR3 in DNA: TGTGCCAGAAGGATTCCGACTAGCTTCTATACCTACGAGCAGTACTTC.

The rearrangement uses TRBV5-1 and TRBJ2-3; D is possibly TRBD1 (6 bases). The CDR3 runs to 15 residues. CDR1 is SGHRS, CDR2 YFSETQ, per germline. V was pared by 4 bases and J by 5 bases, with 17 bases between. CDR3 sequence (DNA): TGCGCCAGCAGCGTCGGGACACCTGCGGGAGATACGCAGTATTTT. Translating it yields CASSVGTPAGDTQYF. The variable domain in full, with the rest retrieved from reference TRBV5-1 and TRBJ2-3, is KAGVTQTPRYLIKTRGQQVTLSCSPISGHRSVSWYQQTPGQGLQFLFEYFSETQRNKGNFPGRFSGRQFSNSRSEMNVSTLELGDSALYLCASSVGTPAGDTQYFGPGTRLTVL.

The J gene is TRBJ2-2, the V gene TRBV11-3, with D possibly being TRBD1 (5 bases). Germline values: CDR1 SGHNT, CDR2 YENEEA. Deletions cut 1 base from V and 0 bases from J, with 15 bases between. The CDR3 contains 18 residues. The CDR3 coding sequence is TGTGCCAGCAGCTTAGCTGTGTGGGGCGGAGCGAACACCGGGGAGCTGTTTTTT. Translated, it gives CASSLAVWGGANTGELFF.

The chain has TRBV6-6 and TRBJ1-2, with D maybe TRBD1 (6 bases). CDR1 MNHNY and CDR2 SVGAGI come from the germline V gene (reference sequence). Trimming removed 0 bases at V and 5 bases at J, with 10 bases between. This CDR3 is built from 14 residues. The CDR3: CASSYSTGRYGYTF. In nucleotides, the CDR3 is TGTGCCAGCAGTTACTCGACAGGAAGATATGGCTACACCTTC.

The chain couples TRBV6-5 to TRBJ2-1; D is perhaps TRBD2 (6 bases). Germline CDR1 MNHEY, CDR2 SVGAGI. The ends were cut back, 6 bases at V and 4 bases at J, with 13 bases in the middle. The CDR3 is made up of 14 amino acids. CDR3 nucleotides: TGTGCCAGCAGACGGGACTGGCAATACAATGAGCAGTTCTTC. Its protein product is CASRRDWQYNEQFF.

The chain links TRBV5-1 to TRBJ2-5; 9 positions match TRBD2. With V trimmed by 5 bases and J by 1 base, 3 bases remained unmatched. The germline gives CDR1 SGHRS, CDR2 YFSETQ. This CDR3 contains 14 residues. For the CDR3, the DNA is TGCGCCAGCAGAAGCGGGAGGACCCAAGAGACCCAGTACTTC. This translates into CASRSGRTQETQYF.

The chain uses TRBV9 and TRBJ2-5, with 10 bases that match TRBD2. From germline, CDR1 is SGDLS and CDR2 YYNGEE. The CDR3 loop spans 16 amino acids. Unmatched junction bases numbered 8, after V lost 1 base and J lost 5 bases. In nucleotides, the CDR3 is TGTGCCAGCAGCGTAATAGCGGGAGGTTCGTCCGAGACCCAGTACTTC. Translation: CASSVIAGGSSETQYF.

V and J are TRBV7-6 and TRBJ1-1; tentatively, D is TRBD1 (5 bases). Germline V gene sequence: CDR1 SGHVS, CDR2 FNYEAQ. CDR3 length: 13 amino acids. V was shortened by 5 bases and J by 7 bases, with 14 bases between the two germline ends. CDR3 coding DNA: TGTGCCAGCAGCCGGGGGACCCCTGATGAAGCTTTCTTT. It translates to CASSRGTPDEAFF.

The genes are TRBV15 and TRBJ1-4, with D possibly matching TRBD1 (6 bases). V lost 2 bases to trimming and J lost 8 bases, with 15 bases between them. The CDR3 length is 15 residues. Germline values: CDR1 LNHNV, CDR2 YYDKDF (reference sequence). The CDR3 loop is CATSRLQGFWEKLFF. The CDR3 DNA reads as TGTGCCACCAGCAGATTACAGGGTTTTTGGGAAAAACTGTTTTTT.

The CDR3 loop is CARIQGWGYGYTF. In DNA, the CDR3 is TGCGCCAGGATACAGGGTTGGGGCTATGGCTACACCTTC. This chain uses TRBV10-1 with TRBJ1-2; D perhaps matches TRBD1 (6 bases). Germline loops: CDR1 WNHNN, CDR2 SYGVQD (reference sequence). Trimming took off 9 bases at V and 4 bases at J, with 15 bases between the two ends. CDR3 length: 13 residues.